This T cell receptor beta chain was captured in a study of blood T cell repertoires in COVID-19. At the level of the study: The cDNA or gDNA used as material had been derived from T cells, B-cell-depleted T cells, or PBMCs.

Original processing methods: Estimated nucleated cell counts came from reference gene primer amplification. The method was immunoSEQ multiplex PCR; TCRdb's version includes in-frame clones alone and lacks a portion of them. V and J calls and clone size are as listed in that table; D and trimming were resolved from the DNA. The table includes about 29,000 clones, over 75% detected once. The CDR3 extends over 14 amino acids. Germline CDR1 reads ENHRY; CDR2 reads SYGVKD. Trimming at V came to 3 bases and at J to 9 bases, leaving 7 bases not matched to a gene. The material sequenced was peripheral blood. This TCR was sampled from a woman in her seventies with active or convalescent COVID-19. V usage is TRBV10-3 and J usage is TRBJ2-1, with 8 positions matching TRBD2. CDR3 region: CAISDAAGVREQFF. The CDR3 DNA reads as TGTGCCATCAGTGACGCAGCGGGGGTTCGTGAGCAGTTCTTC.